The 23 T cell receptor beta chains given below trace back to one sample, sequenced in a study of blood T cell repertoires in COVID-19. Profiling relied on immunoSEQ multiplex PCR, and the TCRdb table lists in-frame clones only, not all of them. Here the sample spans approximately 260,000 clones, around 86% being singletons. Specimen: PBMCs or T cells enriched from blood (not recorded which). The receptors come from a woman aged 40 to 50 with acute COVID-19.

The CDR3 DNA sequence: TGTGCCAGCAGCAGCCGGGACAGGGGAGAGAATTCACCCCTCCACTTT. This translates into CASSSRDRGENSPLHF. The chain recombines TRBV5-4 with TRBJ1-6; TRBD1 matches at 10 bases. Germline lookup yields CDR1 SGHNT and CDR2 YYREEE (reference sequence). This CDR3 has 16 residues. J gave up 7 bases and V 4 bases, and 8 bases lay outside the gene matches.

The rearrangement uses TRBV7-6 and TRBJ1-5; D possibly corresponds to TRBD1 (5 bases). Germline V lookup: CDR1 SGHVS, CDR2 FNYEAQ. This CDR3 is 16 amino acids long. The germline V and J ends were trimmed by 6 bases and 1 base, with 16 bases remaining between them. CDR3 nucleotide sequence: TGTGCCAGCAGTATGCTTGGGGGGACCAGCAATCAGCCCCAGCATTTT. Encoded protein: CASSMLGGTSNQPQHF. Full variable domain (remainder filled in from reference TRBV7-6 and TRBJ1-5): GAGVSQSPRYKVTKRGQDVALRCDPISGHVSLYWYRQALGQGPEFLTYFNYEAQQDKSGLPNDRFSAERPEGSISTLTIQRTEQRDSAMYRCASSMLGGTSNQPQHFGDGTRLSIL.

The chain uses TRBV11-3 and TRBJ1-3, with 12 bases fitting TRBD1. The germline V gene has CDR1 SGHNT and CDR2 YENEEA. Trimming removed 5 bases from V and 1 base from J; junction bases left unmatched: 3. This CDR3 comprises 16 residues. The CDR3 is CASSPGQGASGNTIYF. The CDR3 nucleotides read TGTGCCAGCAGCCCGGGACAGGGGGCTTCTGGAAACACCATATATTTT. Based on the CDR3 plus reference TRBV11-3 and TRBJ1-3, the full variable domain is EAGVVQSPRYKIIEKKQPVAFWCNPISGHNTLYWYLQNLGQGPELLIRYENEEAVDDSQLPKDRFSAERLKGVDSTLKIQPAELGDSAVYLCASSPGQGASGNTIYFGEGSWLTVV.

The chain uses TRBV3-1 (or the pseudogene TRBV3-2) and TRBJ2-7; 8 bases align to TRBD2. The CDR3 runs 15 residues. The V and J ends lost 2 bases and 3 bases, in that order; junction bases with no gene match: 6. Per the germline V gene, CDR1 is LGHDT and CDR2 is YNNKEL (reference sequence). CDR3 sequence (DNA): TGTGCCAGCAGCCAAAATCCGGGAGGGTACTACGAGCAGTACTTC. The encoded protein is CASSQNPGGYYEQYF.

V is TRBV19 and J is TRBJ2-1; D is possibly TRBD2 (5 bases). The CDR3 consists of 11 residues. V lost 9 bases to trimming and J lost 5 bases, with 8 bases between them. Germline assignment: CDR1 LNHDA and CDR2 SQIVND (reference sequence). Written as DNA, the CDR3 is TGTGCCAGCGGGATCGACAATGAGCAGTTCTTC. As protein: CASGIDNEQFF.

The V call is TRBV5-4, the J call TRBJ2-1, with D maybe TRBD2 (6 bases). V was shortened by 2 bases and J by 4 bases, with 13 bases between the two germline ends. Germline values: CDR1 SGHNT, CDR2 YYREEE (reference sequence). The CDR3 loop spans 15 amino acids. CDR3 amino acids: CASSFSTGDYNEQFF. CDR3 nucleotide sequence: TGTGCCAGCAGCTTTAGTACGGGGGATTACAATGAGCAGTTCTTC. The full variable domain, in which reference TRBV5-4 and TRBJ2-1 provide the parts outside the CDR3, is ETGVTQSPTHLIKTRGQQVTLRCSSQSGHNTVSWYQQALGQGPQFIFQYYREEENGRGNFPPRFSGLQFPNYSSELNVNALELDDSALYLCASSFSTGDYNEQFFGPGTRLTVL.

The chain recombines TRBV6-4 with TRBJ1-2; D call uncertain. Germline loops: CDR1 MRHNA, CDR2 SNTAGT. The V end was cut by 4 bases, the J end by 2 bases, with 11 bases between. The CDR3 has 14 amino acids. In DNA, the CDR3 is TGTGCCAGCAGTGCAGGCAGTTGGAACTATGGCTACACCTTC. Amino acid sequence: CASSAGSWNYGYTF.

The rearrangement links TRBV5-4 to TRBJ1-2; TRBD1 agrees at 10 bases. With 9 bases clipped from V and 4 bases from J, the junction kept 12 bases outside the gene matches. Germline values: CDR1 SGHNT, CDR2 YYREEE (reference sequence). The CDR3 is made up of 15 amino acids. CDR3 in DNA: TGTGCCACATTACTCCCGGGACAGGGGAGCTATGGCTACACCTTC. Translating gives CATLLPGQGSYGYTF.

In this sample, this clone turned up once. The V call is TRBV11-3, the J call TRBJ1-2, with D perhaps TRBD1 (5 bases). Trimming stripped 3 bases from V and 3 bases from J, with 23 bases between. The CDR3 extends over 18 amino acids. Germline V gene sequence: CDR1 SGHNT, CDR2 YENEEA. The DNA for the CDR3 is TGTGCCAGCAGCTTCAGTCCTTGGGTCGGGGGAGAAGACTATGGCTACACCTTC. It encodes CASSFSPWVGGEDYGYTF.

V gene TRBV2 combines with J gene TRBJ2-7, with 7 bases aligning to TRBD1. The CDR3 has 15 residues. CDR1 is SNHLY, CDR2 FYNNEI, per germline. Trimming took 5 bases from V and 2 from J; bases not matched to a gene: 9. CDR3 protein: CASSKSGTEAYEQYF. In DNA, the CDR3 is TGTGCCAGCAGTAAATCCGGGACAGAGGCCTACGAGCAGTACTTC. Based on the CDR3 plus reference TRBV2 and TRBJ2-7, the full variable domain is EPEVTQTPSHQVTQMGQEVILRCVPISNHLYFYWYRQILGQKVEFLVSFYNNEISEKSEIFDDQFSVERPDGSNFTLKIRSTKLEDSAMYFCASSKSGTEAYEQYFGPGTRLTVT.

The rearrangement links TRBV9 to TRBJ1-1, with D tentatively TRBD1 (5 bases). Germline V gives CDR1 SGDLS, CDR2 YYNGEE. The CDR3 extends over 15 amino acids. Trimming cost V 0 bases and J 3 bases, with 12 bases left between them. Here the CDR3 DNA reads TGTGCCAGCAGCGTAGAGTCAGGGAGGGACACTGAAGCTTTCTTT. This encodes CASSVESGRDTEAFF.

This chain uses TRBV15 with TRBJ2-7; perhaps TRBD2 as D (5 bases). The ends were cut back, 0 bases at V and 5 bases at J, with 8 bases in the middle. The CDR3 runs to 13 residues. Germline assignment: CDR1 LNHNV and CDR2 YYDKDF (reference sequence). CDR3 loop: CATSRDEGDEQYF. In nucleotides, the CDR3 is TGTGCCACCAGCAGAGATGAGGGTGACGAGCAGTACTTC.

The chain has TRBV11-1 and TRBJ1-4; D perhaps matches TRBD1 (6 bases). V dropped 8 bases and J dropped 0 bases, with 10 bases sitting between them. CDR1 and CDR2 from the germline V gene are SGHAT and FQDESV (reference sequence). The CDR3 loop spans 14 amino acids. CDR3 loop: CASAGGPTNEKLFF. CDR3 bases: TGTGCCAGCGCCGGGGGGCCAACTAATGAAAAACTGTTTTTT.

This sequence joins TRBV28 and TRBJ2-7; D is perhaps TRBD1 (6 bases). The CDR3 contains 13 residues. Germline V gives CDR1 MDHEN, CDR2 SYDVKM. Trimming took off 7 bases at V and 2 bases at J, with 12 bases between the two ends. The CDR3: CASIRQDTYEQYF. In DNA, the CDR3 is TGTGCCAGCATAAGACAGGACACCTACGAGCAGTACTTC.

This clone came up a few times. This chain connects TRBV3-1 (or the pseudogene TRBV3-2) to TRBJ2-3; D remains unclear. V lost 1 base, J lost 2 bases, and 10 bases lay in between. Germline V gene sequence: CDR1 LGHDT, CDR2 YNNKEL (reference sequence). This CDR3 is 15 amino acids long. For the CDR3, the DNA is TGTGCCAGCAGCCAAGGTTGGCTAGACACAGATACGCAGTATTTT. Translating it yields CASSQGWLDTDTQYF.

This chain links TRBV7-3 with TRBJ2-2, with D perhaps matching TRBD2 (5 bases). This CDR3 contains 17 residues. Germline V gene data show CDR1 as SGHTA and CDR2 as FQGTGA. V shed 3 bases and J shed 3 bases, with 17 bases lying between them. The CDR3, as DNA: TGTGCCAGCAGCTTCGCGGAGGAGACGGCGGACACCGGGGAGCTGTTTTTT. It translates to CASSFAEETADTGELFF.

CDR3 coding DNA: TGTGCCAGCAGCTTAGGTATCAATCAGCCCCAGCATTTT. It codes for CASSLGINQPQHF. V and J are TRBV11-2 and TRBJ1-5; the D is unclear. In germline, CDR1 is SGHAT, CDR2 FQNNGV. V lost 1 base, J lost 3 bases, and 4 bases lay in between. This CDR3 spans 13 amino acids.

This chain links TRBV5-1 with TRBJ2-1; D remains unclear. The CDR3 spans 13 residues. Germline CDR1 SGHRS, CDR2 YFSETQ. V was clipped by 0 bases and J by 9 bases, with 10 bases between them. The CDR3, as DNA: TGCGCCAGCAGCTTGGGGAGCACGGGTGAGCAGTTCTTC. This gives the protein CASSLGSTGEQFF.

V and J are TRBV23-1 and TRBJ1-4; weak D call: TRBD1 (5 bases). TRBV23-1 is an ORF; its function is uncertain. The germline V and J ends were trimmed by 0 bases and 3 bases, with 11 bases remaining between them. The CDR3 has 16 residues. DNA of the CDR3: TGCGCCAGCAGTCAATCTCCCGGGGGGGCTAATGAAAAACTGTTTTTT. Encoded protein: CASSQSPGGANEKLFF.

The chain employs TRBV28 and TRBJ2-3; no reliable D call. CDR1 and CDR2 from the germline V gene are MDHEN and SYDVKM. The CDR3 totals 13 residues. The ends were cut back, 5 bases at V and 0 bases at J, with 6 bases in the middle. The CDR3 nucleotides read TGTGCCAGCAGTCTTACTAGCACAGATACGCAGTATTTT. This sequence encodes CASSLTSTDTQYF.

This CDR3 reads CASSTGTGGETQYF. The CDR3 DNA reads TGTGCCAGTAGTACCGGGACAGGGGGAGAGACCCAGTACTTC. This sequence joins TRBV19 and TRBJ2-5; 11 bases align to TRBD1. From germline, CDR1 is LNHDA and CDR2 SQIVND (reference sequence). This CDR3 has 14 residues. The V gene end was trimmed by 4 bases and the J gene end by 4 bases; junction bases not matched to a gene: 2.

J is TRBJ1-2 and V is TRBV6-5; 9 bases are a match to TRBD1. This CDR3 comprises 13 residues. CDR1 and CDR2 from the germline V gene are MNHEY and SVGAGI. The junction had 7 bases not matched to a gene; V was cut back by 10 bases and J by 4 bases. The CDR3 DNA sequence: TGTGCCATCACACCGGGACAGGGCTATGGCTACACCTTC. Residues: CAITPGQGYGYTF.

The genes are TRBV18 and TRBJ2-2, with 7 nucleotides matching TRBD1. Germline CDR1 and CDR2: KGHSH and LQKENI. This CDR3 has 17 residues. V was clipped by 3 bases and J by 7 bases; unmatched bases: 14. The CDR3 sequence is CASSPGLKDRSNGELFF. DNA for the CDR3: TGTGCCAGCTCACCGGGGCTAAAGGACAGGAGCAACGGGGAGCTGTTTTTT.